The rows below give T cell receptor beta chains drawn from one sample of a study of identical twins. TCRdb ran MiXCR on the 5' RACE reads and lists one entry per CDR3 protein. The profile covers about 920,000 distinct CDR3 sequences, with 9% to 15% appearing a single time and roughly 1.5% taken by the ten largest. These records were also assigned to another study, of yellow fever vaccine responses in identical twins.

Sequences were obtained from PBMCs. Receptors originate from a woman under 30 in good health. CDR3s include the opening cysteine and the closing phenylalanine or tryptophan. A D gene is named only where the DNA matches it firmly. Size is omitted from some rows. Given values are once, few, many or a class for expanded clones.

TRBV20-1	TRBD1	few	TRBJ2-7	TGCAGTGCTTTGGACAGGCCGAGCTCCTACGAGCAGTACTTC	CSALDRPSSYEQYF
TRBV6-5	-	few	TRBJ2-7	TGTGCCAGCAGTTACTCGTTAGTCGGACAGCAGTACTTC	CASSYSLVGQQYF
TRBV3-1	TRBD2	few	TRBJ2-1	TGTGCCAGCAGCCCTAGCGGGGGGGACTACTACAATGAGCAGTTCTTC	CASSPSGGDYYNEQFF
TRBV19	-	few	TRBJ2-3	TGTGCCAGTAAGGGGCAGGGAGAAGCAGATACGCAGTATTTT	CASKGQGEADTQYF
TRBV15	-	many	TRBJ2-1	TGTGCCACCAGCAGTTGGACAGCCCAACTCAATGAGCAGTTCTTC	CATSSWTAQLNEQFF
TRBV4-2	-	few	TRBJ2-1	TGTGCCAGCAGGCCGGAACTGAGCTCCTACAATGAGCAGTTCTTC	CASRPELSSYNEQFF
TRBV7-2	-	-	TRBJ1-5	TGTGCCAGCAGCTTATGGTTTCTAGGGCAGCCCCAGCATTTT	CASSLWFLGQPQHF
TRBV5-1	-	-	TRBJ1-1	TGCGCCAGCAGGCGTGACCAAACCATGAACACTGAAGCTTTCTTT	CASRRDQTMNTEAFF
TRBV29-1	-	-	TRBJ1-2	TGCAGCGTTGAAGACGGGGGAAATGGCTACACCTTC	CSVEDGGNGYTF
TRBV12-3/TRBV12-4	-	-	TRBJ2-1	TGTGCCAGCACCCCAGCAATAATAAGCGCCAATGAGCAGTTCTTC	CASTPAIISANEQFF
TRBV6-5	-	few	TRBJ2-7	TGTGCCAGCAGTTACTCCGACCGCCGCGGAGGCGCCTACGAGCAGTACTTC	CASSYSDRRGGAYEQYF
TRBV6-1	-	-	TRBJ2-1	TGTGCCAGCAGTGTTCAGGAGAGCTCCTACAATGAGCAGTTCTTC	CASSVQESSYNEQFF
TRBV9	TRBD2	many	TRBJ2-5	TGTGCCAGCAGCGTAGACGGAGCGGGAGTCGGAGAGACCCAGTACTTC	CASSVDGAGVGETQYF
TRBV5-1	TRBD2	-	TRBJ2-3	TGCGCCAGCAGCGGGCTGCCTAGCGGGAGGCCCGCATTCACGCAGTATTTT	CASSGLPSGRPAFTQYF
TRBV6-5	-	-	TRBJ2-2	TGTGCCAGCAGTTACTCGAGGGGTGGGCAGGCCGTTTCGGAGCTGTTTTTT	CASSYSRGGQAVSELFF
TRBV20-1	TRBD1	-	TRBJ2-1	TGCAGTGCCCCGGGACAGGGGGCTTCCAATGAGCAGTTCTTC	CSAPGQGASNEQFF
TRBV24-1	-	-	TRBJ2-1	TGTGCCACCAGTTCGGGTTTCGGGAGTGAGCAGTTCTTC	CATSSGFGSEQFF
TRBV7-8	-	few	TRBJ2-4	TGTGCCAGCAGCTTAGCGCAGGAACTGTTGTACTTC	CASSLAQELLYF
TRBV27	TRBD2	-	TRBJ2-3	TGTGCCAGCTGGACTAGCGGGAGACCAGATACGCAGTATTTT	CASWTSGRPDTQYF
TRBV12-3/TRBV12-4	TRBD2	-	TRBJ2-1	TGTGCCAGCAGGCCCCCGGGGAGGGGGCAGTTCTTC	CASRPPGRGQFF
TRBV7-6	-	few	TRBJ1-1	TGTGCCAGCAGCTATTTATTACGCTGGGGGGACACTGAAGCTTTCTTT	CASSYLLRWGDTEAFF
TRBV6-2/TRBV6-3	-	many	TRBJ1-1	TGTGCCAGCAGTTGGGATCCGGCTCTTCGAGCTTTCTTT	CASSWDPALRAFF
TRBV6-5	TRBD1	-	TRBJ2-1	TGTGCCAGCAGTACCACTATGGGACAGGGGTTTGTAGGAGGCGGGGGGCAAGGTAATGAGCAGTTCTTC	CASSTTMGQGFVGGGGQGNEQFF
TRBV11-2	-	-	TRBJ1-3	TGTGCCAGCAGCTTGGCCGGGAGGCTGGTGAACACCATATATTTT	CASSLAGRLVNTIYF
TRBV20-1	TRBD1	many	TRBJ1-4	TGCAGTGCTAGAGATCGGTACAGGGGGCAAGAAAAACTGTTTTTT	CSARDRYRGQEKLFF
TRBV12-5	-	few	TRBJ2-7	TGTGCTAGTGTCCTCGATCACAGGGTCCACGAGCAGTACTTC	CASVLDHRVHEQYF
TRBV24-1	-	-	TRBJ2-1	TGTGCCACCAGTTTGGACGGACTTTACAATGAGCAGTTCTTC	CATSLDGLYNEQFF
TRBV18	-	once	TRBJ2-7	TGTGCCAGCTCACCGGAAGGTTTGGAAGGCGAGCAGTACTTC	CASSPEGLEGEQYF
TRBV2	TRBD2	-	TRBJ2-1	TGTGCCAGCAGCCTAACAGGCGGGAGCGCCTACAATGAGCAGTTCTTC	CASSLTGGSAYNEQFF
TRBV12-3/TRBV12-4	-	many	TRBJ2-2	TGTGCCAGCAGTAAACTAGTCCCCGGGGAGCTGTTTTTT	CASSKLVPGELFF
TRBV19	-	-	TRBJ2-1	TGTGCCAGTAGTATTTTAGCGAAAAGCTCCTACAATGAGCAGTTCTTC	CASSILAKSSYNEQFF
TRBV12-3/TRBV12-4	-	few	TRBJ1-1	TGTGCCAGCTCGGGACATATGAACACTGAAGCTTTCTTT	CASSGHMNTEAFF
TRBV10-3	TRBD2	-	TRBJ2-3	TGTGCCATCAGTTATATAGCGGGGGGGCCTCGATATACGCAGTATTTT	CAISYIAGGPRYTQYF
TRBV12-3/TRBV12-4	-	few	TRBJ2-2	TGTGCCAGCAGCTCCGGGGACACCCCGATCACCGGGGAGCTGTTTTTT	CASSSGDTPITGELFF
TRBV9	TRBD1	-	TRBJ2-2	TGTGCCAGCACCCGCCGTGGACAGGGGAATGCCGGGGAGCTGTTTTTT	CASTRRGQGNAGELFF
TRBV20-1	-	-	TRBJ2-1	TGCAGTGCCCCGAGGGGGGGGACCTACAATGAGCAGTTCTTC	CSAPRGGTYNEQFF
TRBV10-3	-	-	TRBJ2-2	TGTGCCTCCCAAACAGGGTTAACCGGGGAGCTGTTTTTT	CASQTGLTGELFF
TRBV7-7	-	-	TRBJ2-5	TGTGCCAGCAGCTTTATGGGGTCCGCTCCAGAGACCCAGTACTTC	CASSFMGSAPETQYF
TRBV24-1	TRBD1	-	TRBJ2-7	TGTGCCACCAGTGAACCGAGACAGGGGGCGTACGAGCAGTACTTC	CATSEPRQGAYEQYF
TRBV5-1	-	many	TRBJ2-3	TGCGCCAGCAGCTTGATGGGCGCGGGGGATACGCAGTATTTT	CASSLMGAGDTQYF
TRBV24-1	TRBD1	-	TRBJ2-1	TGTGCCACCAGTGATCCCTGGACAGGGCGCACCTACAATGAGCAGTTCTTC	CATSDPWTGRTYNEQFF
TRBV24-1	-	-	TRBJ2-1	TGTGCCACCAGTGATAGAGGGAGAAGGCTAGATGAGCAGTTCTTC	CATSDRGRRLDEQFF
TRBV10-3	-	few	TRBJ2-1	TGTGCCATCAGTGATGTAGGGTACAATGAGCAGTTCTTC	CAISDVGYNEQFF
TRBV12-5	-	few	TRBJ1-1	TGTGCTAGTGGTTTGTCGGAGAACACTGAAGCTTTCTTT	CASGLSENTEAFF
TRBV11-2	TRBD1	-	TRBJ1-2	TGTGCCAGCAGCTTCGGGGACAGGGGCTACACCTTC	CASSFGDRGYTF
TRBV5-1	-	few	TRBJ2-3	TGCGCCAGCAGCGGGGACATTTCTAGCACAGATACGCAGTATTTT	CASSGDISSTDTQYF
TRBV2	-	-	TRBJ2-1	TGTGCCAGCAGTGAAGGGACAGCTATACCCGACAATGAGCAGTTCTTC	CASSEGTAIPDNEQFF
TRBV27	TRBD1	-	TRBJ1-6	TGTGCCAGCAGTGAGTGGACAGGGGCTGATTCACCCCTCCACTTT	CASSEWTGADSPLHF
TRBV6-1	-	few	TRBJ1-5	TGTGCCAGCAGGAGAGAAGGTTGGGGCAATCAGCCCCAGCATTTT	CASRREGWGNQPQHF
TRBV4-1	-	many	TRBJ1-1	TGCGCCAGCAGCCCGGGACCGCGGAACACTGAAGCTTTCTTT	CASSPGPRNTEAFF
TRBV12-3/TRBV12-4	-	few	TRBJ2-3	TGTGCCAGCAGTCGACCCCCGGGGGCAGATACGCAGTATTTT	CASSRPPGADTQYF
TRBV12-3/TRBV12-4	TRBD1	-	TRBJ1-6	TGTGCCAGCAGTCCAACAGGGGGGAATTCACCCCTCCACTTT	CASSPTGGNSPLHF
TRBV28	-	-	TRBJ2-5	TGTGCCAGCAGCACATGGGGGGTTCAGGAGACCCAGTACTTC	CASSTWGVQETQYF
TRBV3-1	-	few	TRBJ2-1	TGTGCCAGCAGCCGGGGGTGGAATGAGCAGTTCTTC	CASSRGWNEQFF
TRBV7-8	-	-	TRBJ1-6	TGTGCCAGCAGCACCCGAGGCACCAAAACACCGGGGAATTCACCCCTCCACTTT	CASSTRGTKTPGNSPLHF
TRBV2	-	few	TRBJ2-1	TGTGCCCGACCCGACAGTTGGTCCTACAATGAGCAGTTCTTC	CARPDSWSYNEQFF